A selection of T cell receptor beta chains follows, all from one sample in a study of shared clonotypes between healthy human individuals. Repertoires were generated with immunoSEQ multiplex PCR, while TCRdb's copy carries only in-frame clones and drops some. The data show some 2,400,000 clones, approximately 94% seen once. Sequenced material: naive CD4+ T cells sorted from blood. The receptors shown here come from a man between 18 and 29 years old in good health. The CDR3 runs from the conserved cysteine through the conserved F or W. Clone size is shown for a subset of rows, as once, few, many or a class of expanded clone.

clone_size | j_call | v_call | cdr3_aa
. | TRBJ2-1 | TRBV6-4 | CASSDAGLAGGPHFF
. | TRBJ2-7 | TRBV5-4 | CASSSQKGAQGEQYF
. | TRBJ2-7 | TRBV28 | CASIQRGRMYEQYF
. | TRBJ1-1 | TRBV12-5 | CASGAGGANTEAFF
. | TRBJ2-5 | TRBV7-2 | CASSRGRLAVQETQYF
once | TRBJ1-2 | TRBV19 | CASSILRDMYGYTF
. | TRBJ2-7 | TRBV6-1 | CAGYGGGLVYEQYF
. | TRBJ2-5 | TRBV28 | CASSSPKDRGAQETQYF
. | TRBJ2-7 | TRBV7-2 | CASSSVRAQRYEQYF
. | TRBJ1-1 | TRBV7-9 | CASSARILNTEAFF